Below, one TCR beta chain is given with its context. Per the original data handling: Reference gene primer amplification in the assay estimated nucleated cell counts. Method: immunoSEQ multiplex PCR; TCRdb's copy keeps in-frame clones and lacks some. V and J calls and clone size come straight from that table; D and trimming were deduced from the DNA. The sample has 300,000 to 450,000 clones, 70% to 90% seen once; the top ten hold around 9.3%. The data were obtained in a study of blood T cell repertoires in COVID-19. The overall study: Sources were T cells, B-cell-depleted T cells, or PBMCs; the material itself was cDNA or gDNA.

V lost 7 bases to trimming and J lost 0 bases, with 13 bases between them. Germline CDR1 reads LNHDA; CDR2 reads SQIVND (reference sequence). CDR3 size: 15 residues. The genes are TRBV19 and TRBJ1-5, with a weak D call TRBD1 (6 bases). Sequencing was carried out using peripheral blood. This TCR derives from a woman aged 25 to 45 with COVID-19, enrolled during active disease. The CDR3 here is CASKPRGNSNQPQHF. In nucleotides, the CDR3 is TGTGCCAGTAAGCCCAGGGGCAATAGCAATCAGCCCCAGCATTTT.